Presented here are 21 T cell receptor beta chains from one specimen sequenced in a study of PD-L1 blockade in urothelial cancer. Measured with immunoSEQ multiplex PCR; TCRdb has only the in-frame clones, and not every one. The sample lists 100,000 to 150,000 clones; about 82% were seen once. Indicated time point: peripheral blood 6 weeks after treatment start. Sequences were derived from PBMCs, sampled around atezolizumab (anti-PD-L1) treatment. The receptors were gathered from a man aged 50 to 60 with urothelial cancer.

This rearrangement joins TRBV5-4 to TRBJ2-3; D ambiguous. Trimming left V 0 bases short and J 0 bases short, with 5 bases between. Germline V gives CDR1 SGHNT, CDR2 YYREEE (reference sequence). The CDR3 runs 14 residues. The CDR3 region is CASSLDGSTDTQYF. As DNA, the CDR3 is TGTGCCAGCAGCTTGGACGGGAGCACAGATACGCAGTATTTT. The full variable domain, its missing parts supplied by reference TRBV5-4 and TRBJ2-3, is ETGVTQSPTHLIKTRGQQVTLRCSSQSGHNTVSWYQQALGQGPQFIFQYYREEENGRGNFPPRFSGLQFPNYSSELNVNALELDDSALYLCASSLDGSTDTQYFGPGTRLTVL.

The J gene is TRBJ1-3, the V gene TRBV5-1; D is perhaps TRBD1 (5 bases). V was shortened by 0 bases and J by 0 bases, with 7 bases between the two germline ends. This CDR3 spans 15 amino acids. Germline-derived CDR1 and CDR2 are SGHRS and YFSETQ. For the CDR3, the DNA is TGCGCCAGCAGCTTGGTAGGGGACTCTGGAAACACCATATATTTT. Its translation is CASSLVGDSGNTIYF.

The rearrangement uses TRBV5-1 and TRBJ1-1; possibly TRBD1 for D (6 bases). Trimming cost V 4 bases and J 7 bases, with 17 bases left between them. The CDR3 sequence is 14 residues long. The germline CDR1 and CDR2 sequences are SGHRS and YFSETQ. The DNA for the CDR3 is TGCGCCAGCAGCGCCACCGGGGGGCTAAATGAAGCTTTCTTT. Protein product: CASSATGGLNEAFF.

The J gene is TRBJ2-7, the V gene TRBV28; 7 nucleotides align to TRBD2. Germline-derived CDR1 and CDR2 are MDHEN and SYDVKM. The CDR3 loop spans 15 amino acids. Trimming at V came to 3 bases and at J to 0 bases, leaving 5 bases not matched to a gene. CDR3 nucleotide sequence: TGTGCCAGCAGTTTCCCTCGGGAGGCCTCCTACGAGCAGTACTTC. Encoded protein: CASSFPREASYEQYF.

The chain links TRBV11-3 to TRBJ2-3; a possible D gene is TRBD2 (5 bases). Germline V gene data show CDR1 as SGHNT and CDR2 as YENEEA. V was pared by 4 bases and J by 1 base, with 12 bases between. CDR3 length: 15 residues. The CDR3 DNA reads TGTGCCAGCAGCTCTACTAGTGACCGCACAGATACGCAGTATTTT. The encoded protein is CASSSTSDRTDTQYF. The full variable domain, rest sourced from reference TRBV11-3 and TRBJ2-3, is EAGVVQSPRYKIIEKKQPVAFWCNPISGHNTLYWYLQNLGQGPELLIRYENEEAVDDSQLPKDRFSAERLKGVDSTLKIQPAELGDSAVYLCASSSTSDRTDTQYFGPGTRLTVL.

The J gene is TRBJ2-7, the V gene TRBV18; TRBD2 matches 11 bases. The CDR3 contains 14 residues. Germline CDR1 reads KGHSH; CDR2 reads LQKENI. V dropped 10 bases and J dropped 0; count of bases not matched to a gene: 5. This CDR3 reads CATKTSGTSYEQYF. CDR3 in DNA: TGTGCCACCAAGACTAGCGGGACCTCCTACGAGCAGTACTTC.

This rearrangement joins TRBV19 to TRBJ2-5; TRBD1 matches at 8 bases. The CDR3 spans 15 residues. V shed 6 bases, J shed 5 bases, and the junction held 11 bases outside the gene matches. CDR1 is LNHDA and CDR2 is SQIVND in the germline V gene (reference sequence). The CDR3 DNA follows: TGTGCCAGTAGAAACGGACAGGGCCGTATGGAGACCCAGTACTTC. Translated: CASRNGQGRMETQYF. Supplemented by reference TRBV19 and TRBJ2-5, the full variable domain reads DGGITQSPKYLFRKEGQNVTLSCEQNLNHDAMYWYRQDPGQGLRLIYYSQIVNDFQKGDIAEGYSVSREKKESFPLTVTSAQKNPTAFYLCASRNGQGRMETQYFGPGTRLLVL.

The chain couples TRBV19 to TRBJ2-7; 7 nucleotides line up with TRBD1. Per the germline V gene, CDR1 is LNHDA and CDR2 is SQIVND (reference sequence). The CDR3 consists of 14 residues. The V gene end was trimmed by 4 bases and the J gene end by 2 bases; junction bases not matched to a gene: 5. CDR3 amino acids: CASSRGQPAYEQYF. CDR3 nucleotides: TGTGCCAGTAGTAGGGGACAGCCAGCCTACGAGCAGTACTTC.

This rearrangement joins TRBV6-6 to TRBJ1-1; D perhaps matches TRBD1 (5 bases). This CDR3 has 16 amino acids. The germline V gene encodes CDR1 MNHNY and CDR2 SVGAGI (reference sequence). Trimming stripped 0 bases from V and 5 bases from J, with 16 bases between. The CDR3 spells CASSYSAGQGWTEAFF. The DNA for the CDR3 is TGTGCCAGCAGTTACTCGGCGGGGCAGGGATGGACTGAAGCTTTCTTT.

V is TRBV19 and J is TRBJ1-4; D is undetermined. Germline assignment: CDR1 LNHDA and CDR2 SQIVND (reference sequence). This CDR3 contains 13 residues. V shed 9 bases and J shed 7 bases, with 15 bases lying between them. The CDR3 protein is CASRGIVSEKLFF. DNA of the CDR3: TGTGCCAGCCGGGGAATCGTAAGTGAAAAACTGTTTTTT.

The rearrangement links TRBV6-1 to TRBJ1-1; D perhaps matches TRBD1 (5 bases). V lost 5 bases, J lost 11 bases, and 18 bases lay in between. CDR1 is MNHNS, CDR2 SASEGT, per germline. The CDR3 length is 13 residues. The CDR3 bases are TGTGCCAGCAGTTTGCAGGGAATCTCTGGGGCTTTCTTT. Translation: CASSLQGISGAFF.

The chain links TRBV28 to TRBJ2-4; TRBD2 aligns across 10 bases. From germline, CDR1 is MDHEN and CDR2 SYDVKM. This CDR3 has 15 residues. The V gene end was trimmed by 7 bases and the J gene end by 5 bases; junction bases not matched to a gene: 8. CDR3 sequence reads: CASTSGSFFENIQYF. DNA of the CDR3: TGTGCCAGCACTAGCGGGAGCTTCTTCGAAAACATTCAGTACTTC.

The sample holds many counts of this clone. The rearrangement uses TRBV7-8 and TRBJ2-7; TRBD1 aligns across 11 bases. The germline CDR1 and CDR2 sequences are SGHVS and FQNEAQ. The CDR3 contains 14 residues. The ends lost 5 bases at V and 7 bases at J; junction bases unmatched: 7. The CDR3 nucleotides are TGTGCCAGCAGCGTCGGGACAGGGGGTTGGGAGCAGTACTTC. Translating gives CASSVGTGGWEQYF.

The genes are TRBV5-1 and TRBJ2-7; TRBD1 matches at 9 bases. Per germline, CDR1 SGHRS and CDR2 YFSETQ. Trimming took 4 bases from V and 1 from J; bases not matched to a gene: 9. CDR3 length: 16 amino acids. CDR3 coding DNA: TGCGCCAGCAGCCTAACTTCGGGACAGGGTTCCTACGAGCAGTACTTC. Translating gives CASSLTSGQGSYEQYF. The full variable domain, in which reference TRBV5-1 and TRBJ2-7 provide the parts outside the CDR3, is KAGVTQTPRYLIKTRGQQVTLSCSPISGHRSVSWYQQTPGQGLQFLFEYFSETQRNKGNFPGRFSGRQFSNSRSEMNVSTLELGDSALYLCASSLTSGQGSYEQYFGPGTRLTVT.

This chain links TRBV7-3 with TRBJ2-1, with TRBD2 as a possible D gene (6 bases). The V end lost 2 bases, the J end lost 6 bases, and 14 bases lay between the germline ends. The CDR3 contains 15 residues. CDR1 is SGHTA and CDR2 is FQGTGA in the germline V gene. CDR3 bases: TGTGCCAGCAGCTTACTGGCTAGCGCGAGCAATGAGCAGTTCTTC. Amino acids: CASSLLASASNEQFF.

The chain combines TRBV11-2 with TRBJ2-7; 14 positions match TRBD2. The CDR3 runs to 16 residues. Trimming at V came to 4 bases and at J to 3 bases, leaving 5 bases not matched to a gene. In germline, CDR1 is SGHAT, CDR2 FQNNGV. The CDR3 region has the DNA TGTGCCAGCAGCTCTGGGACTAGCGGGGGACGCTACGAGCAGTACTTC. This sequence encodes CASSSGTSGGRYEQYF. The full variable domain, its missing parts supplied by reference TRBV11-2 and TRBJ2-7, is EAGVAQSPRYKIIEKRQSVAFWCNPISGHATLYWYQQILGQGPKLLIQFQNNGVVDDSQLPKDRFSAERLKGVDSTLKIQPAKLEDSAVYLCASSSGTSGGRYEQYFGPGTRLTVT.

This chain uses TRBV7-3 with TRBJ2-5; 7 bases align to TRBD1. CDR1 and CDR2 from the germline V gene are SGHTA and FQGTGA. After removal of 4 bases from V and 4 bases from J, the junction contained 3 bases not matched to a gene. The CDR3 has 13 residues. CDR3 bases: TGTGCCAGCAGCTCGACAGGGACAGAGACCCAGTACTTC. Residues: CASSSTGTETQYF.

This clone showed up just a few times. V and J are TRBV7-3 and TRBJ2-1, with 8 nucleotides matching TRBD1. CDR3 length equals 14 residues. The germline V gene encodes CDR1 SGHTA and CDR2 FQGTGA. Trimming took 5 bases from V and 5 from J; bases not matched to a gene: 5. The CDR3 loop reads CASSPGQGHNEQFF. DNA for the CDR3: TGTGCCAGCAGCCCCGGACAGGGCCACAATGAGCAGTTCTTC.

This clone was seen once. The J gene is TRBJ1-2, the V gene TRBV5-4; 7 bases map to TRBD1. Trimming at V came to 7 bases and at J to 7 bases, leaving 13 bases not matched to a gene. The CDR3 is 14 amino acids. CDR1 and CDR2 (germline): SGHNT, YYREEE (reference sequence). The DNA for the CDR3 is TGTGCCAGCTTTCTCCCGGGACAGCCAGCTGGCTACACCTTC. This encodes CASFLPGQPAGYTF.

The chain employs TRBV5-1 and TRBJ2-7; D is unclear. Germline V gene data show CDR1 as SGHRS and CDR2 as YFSETQ. CDR3 size: 15 residues. V shed 0 bases and J shed 6 bases, with 16 bases lying between them. The DNA for the CDR3 is TGCGCCAGCAGCTTGGTTGGCTCTTCTGAGGCCGAGCAGTACTTC. This translates into CASSLVGSSEAEQYF.

The chain has TRBV15 and TRBJ2-7; D perhaps matches TRBD1 (6 bases). Germline V CDR1 and CDR2: LNHNV, YYDKDF (reference sequence). Trimming took 1 base from V and 6 from J, leaving 16 bases between them. CDR3 length: 15 amino acids. The CDR3 region has the DNA TGTGCCACCAGCAGAGGGGGGAACAGGGTGAGCGAGCAGTACTTC. Translation gives CATSRGGNRVSEQYF.